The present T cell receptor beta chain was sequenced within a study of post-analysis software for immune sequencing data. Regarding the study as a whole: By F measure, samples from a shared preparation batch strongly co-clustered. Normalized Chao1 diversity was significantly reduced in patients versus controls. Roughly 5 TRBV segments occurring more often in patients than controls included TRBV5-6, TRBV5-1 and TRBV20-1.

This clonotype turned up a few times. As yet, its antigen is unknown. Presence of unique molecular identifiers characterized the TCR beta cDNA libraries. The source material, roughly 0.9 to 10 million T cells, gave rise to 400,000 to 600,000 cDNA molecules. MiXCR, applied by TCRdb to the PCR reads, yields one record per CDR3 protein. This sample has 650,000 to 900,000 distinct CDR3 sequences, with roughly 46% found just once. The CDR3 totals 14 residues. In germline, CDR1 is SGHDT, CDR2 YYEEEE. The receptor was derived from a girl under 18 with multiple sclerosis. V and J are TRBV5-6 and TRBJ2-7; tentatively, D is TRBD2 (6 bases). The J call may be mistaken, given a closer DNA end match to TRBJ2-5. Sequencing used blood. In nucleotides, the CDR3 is TGTGCCAGCAGCGCCGTCGGAGGGTACGAGACCCAGTACTTC. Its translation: CASSAVGGYETQYF.